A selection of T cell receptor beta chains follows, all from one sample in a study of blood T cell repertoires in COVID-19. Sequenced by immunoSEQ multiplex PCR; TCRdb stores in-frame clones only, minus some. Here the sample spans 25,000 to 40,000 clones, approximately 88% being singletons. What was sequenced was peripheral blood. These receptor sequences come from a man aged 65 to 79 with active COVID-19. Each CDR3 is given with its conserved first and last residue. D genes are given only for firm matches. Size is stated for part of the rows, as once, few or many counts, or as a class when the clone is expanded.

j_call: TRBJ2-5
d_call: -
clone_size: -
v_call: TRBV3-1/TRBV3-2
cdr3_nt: TGTGCCAGCAGCCAAGATAACAGGGAGTACCAAGAGACCCAGTACTTC
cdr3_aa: CASSQDNREYQETQYF

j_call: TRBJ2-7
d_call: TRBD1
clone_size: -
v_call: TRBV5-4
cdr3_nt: TGTGCCAGCAGCTTGTCTTCTCGGACAGGGGCATACGAGCAGTACTTC
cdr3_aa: CASSLSSRTGAYEQYF

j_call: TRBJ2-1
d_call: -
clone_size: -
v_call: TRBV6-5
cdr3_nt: TGTGCCAGCAGTTACGGTATGGCGGGGAACAATGAGCAGTTCTTC
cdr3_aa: CASSYGMAGNNEQFF

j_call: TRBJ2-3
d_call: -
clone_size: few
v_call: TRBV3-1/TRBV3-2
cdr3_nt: TGTGCCAGCAGCCCACAGGGGTACGGGGGAGATACGCAGTATTTT
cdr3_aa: CASSPQGYGGDTQYF

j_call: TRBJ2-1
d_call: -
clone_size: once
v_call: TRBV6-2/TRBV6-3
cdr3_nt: TGTGCCAGCAGTTATTCCACAGGGTTTCGAAATGAGCAGTTCTTC
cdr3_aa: CASSYSTGFRNEQFF

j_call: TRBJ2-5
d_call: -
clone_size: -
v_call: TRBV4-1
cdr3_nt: TGCGCCAGCAGCCAAGGTCTTACGGGAGCAGGGGGGGAGACCCAGTACTTC
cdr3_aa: CASSQGLTGAGGETQYF

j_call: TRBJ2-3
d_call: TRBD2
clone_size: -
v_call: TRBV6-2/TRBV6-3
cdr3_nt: TGTGCCAGCAGTTCCCATCACAGCGGGAGTGTCACAGATACGCAGTATTTT
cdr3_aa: CASSSHHSGSVTDTQYF

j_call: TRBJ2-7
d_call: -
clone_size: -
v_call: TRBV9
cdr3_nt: TGTGCCAGCAGCGTAGGTCCGGGATCCTACGAGCAGTACTTC
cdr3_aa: CASSVGPGSYEQYF

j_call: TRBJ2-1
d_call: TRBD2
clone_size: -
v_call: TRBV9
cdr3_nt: TGTGCCAGCAGCGTAGGCTCTAGCGGGAATAGCGATGAGCAGTTCTTC
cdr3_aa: CASSVGSSGNSDEQFF

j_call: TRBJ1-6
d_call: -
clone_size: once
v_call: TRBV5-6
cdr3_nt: TGTGCCAGCAGTGTGGGAGGGGGATCACCCCTCCACTTT
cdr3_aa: CASSVGGGSPLHF

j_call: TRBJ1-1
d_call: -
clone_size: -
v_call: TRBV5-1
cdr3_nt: TGCGCCAGCAGCTTGGATGGGGGCGCGATGACTGAAGCTTTCTTT
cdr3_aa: CASSLDGGAMTEAFF

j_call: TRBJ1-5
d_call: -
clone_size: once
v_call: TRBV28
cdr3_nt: TGTGCCAGCAGTTTCCTTAAGAGGGATTTCGGGGTGGTCAATCAGCCCCAGCATTTT
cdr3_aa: CASSFLKRDFGVVNQPQHF

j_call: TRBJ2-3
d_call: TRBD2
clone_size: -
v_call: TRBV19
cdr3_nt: TGTGCCAGTAGGTGGACTAGCGGGGTCACAGATACGCAGTATTTT
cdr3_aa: CASRWTSGVTDTQYF

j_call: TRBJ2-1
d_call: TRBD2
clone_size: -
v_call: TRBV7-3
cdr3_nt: TGTGCCAGCAGGAGACTAGCGGCGGGGGACAATGAGCAGTTCTTC
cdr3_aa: CASRRLAAGDNEQFF

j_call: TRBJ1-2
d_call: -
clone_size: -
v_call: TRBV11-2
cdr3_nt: TGTGCCAGCAGCTTAGGGACAGCCGATGGCTACACCTTC
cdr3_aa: CASSLGTADGYTF

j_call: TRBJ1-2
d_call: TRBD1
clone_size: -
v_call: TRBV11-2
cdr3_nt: TGTGCCAGCAGCCCAGGACAGGGAAACTATGGCTACACCTTC
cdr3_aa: CASSPGQGNYGYTF

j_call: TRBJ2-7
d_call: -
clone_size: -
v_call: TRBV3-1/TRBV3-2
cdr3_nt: TGTGCCAGCAGCCCCGACACAGGGAGATCCTACGAGCAGTACTTC
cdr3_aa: CASSPDTGRSYEQYF

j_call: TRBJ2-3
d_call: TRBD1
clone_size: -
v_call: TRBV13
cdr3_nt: TGTGCCAGCAGCCCAAGAGGGACAGGGGACACAGATACGCAGTATTTT
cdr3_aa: CASSPRGTGDTDTQYF

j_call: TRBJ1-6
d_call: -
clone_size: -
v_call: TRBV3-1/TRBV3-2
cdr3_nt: TGTGCCAGCAGCCAAGTTGCCCTAACTAGCTCCTATAATTCACCCCTCCACTTT
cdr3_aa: CASSQVALTSSYNSPLHF

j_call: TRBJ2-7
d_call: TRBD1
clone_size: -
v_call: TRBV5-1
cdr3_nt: TGCGCCAGCAGCTTGGGGGACAGTCCCTACGAGCAGTACTTC
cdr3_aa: CASSLGDSPYEQYF

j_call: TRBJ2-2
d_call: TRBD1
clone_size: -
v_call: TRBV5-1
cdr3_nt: TGCGCCACCGCGGTTGATCAGGGGGCGACCGGGGAGCTGTTTTTT
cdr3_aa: CATAVDQGATGELFF

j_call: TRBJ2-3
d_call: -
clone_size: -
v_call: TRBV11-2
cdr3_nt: TGTGCCAGCAGCTTATCACAGGGATGGTACCCGCAGTATTTT
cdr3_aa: CASSLSQGWYPQYF

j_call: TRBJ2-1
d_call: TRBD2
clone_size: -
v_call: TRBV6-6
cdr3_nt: TGTGCCGCGGGGGAGAATGAGCAGTTCTTC
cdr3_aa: CAAGENEQFF

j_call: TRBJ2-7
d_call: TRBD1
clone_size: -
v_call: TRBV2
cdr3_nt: TGTGCCAGCAGAACGACAGGGGGCGGCAACGAGCAGTACTTC
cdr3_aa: CASRTTGGGNEQYF

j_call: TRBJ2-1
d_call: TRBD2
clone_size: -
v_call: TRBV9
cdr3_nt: TGTGCCAGCAGCTTCCTTAGCGGGAGTGGCTACAATGAGCAGTTCTTC
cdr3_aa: CASSFLSGSGYNEQFF

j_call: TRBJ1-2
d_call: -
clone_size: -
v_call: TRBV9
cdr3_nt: TGTGCCAGCAGCGTGACCGGGGGTGGCTACACCTTC
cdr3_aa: CASSVTGGGYTF

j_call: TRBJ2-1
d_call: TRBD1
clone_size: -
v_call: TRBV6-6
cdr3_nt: TGTGCCAGCAGGGCCGGGACAGGGGGCAATGAGCAGTTCTTC
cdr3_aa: CASRAGTGGNEQFF

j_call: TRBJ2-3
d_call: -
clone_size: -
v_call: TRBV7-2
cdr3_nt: TGTGCCAGCAGCTTCCGGGGAAGCACAGATACGCAGTATTTT
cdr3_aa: CASSFRGSTDTQYF

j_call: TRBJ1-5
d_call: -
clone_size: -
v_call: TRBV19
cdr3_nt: TGTGCCAGTAGTCCCCTCGGGGGGTCATATCAGCCCCAGCATTTT
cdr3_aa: CASSPLGGSYQPQHF

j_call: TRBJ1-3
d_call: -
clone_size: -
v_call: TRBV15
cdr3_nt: TGTGCCACCAGCCGTACGAGCTCTGGAAACACCATATATTTT
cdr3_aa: CATSRTSSGNTIYF

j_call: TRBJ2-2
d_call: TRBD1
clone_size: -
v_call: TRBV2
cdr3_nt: TGTGCCAGAAGACAGGGGCCCGGGGAGCTGTTTTTT
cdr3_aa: CARRQGPGELFF